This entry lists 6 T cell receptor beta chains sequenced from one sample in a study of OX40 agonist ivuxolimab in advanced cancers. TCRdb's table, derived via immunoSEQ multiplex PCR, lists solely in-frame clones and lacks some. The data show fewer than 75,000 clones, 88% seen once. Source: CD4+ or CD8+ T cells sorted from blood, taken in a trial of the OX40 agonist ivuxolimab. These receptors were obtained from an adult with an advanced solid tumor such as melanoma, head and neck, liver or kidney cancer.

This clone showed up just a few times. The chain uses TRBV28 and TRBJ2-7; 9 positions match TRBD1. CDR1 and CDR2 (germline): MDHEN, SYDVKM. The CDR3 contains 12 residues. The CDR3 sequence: CTSGTGSYEQYF. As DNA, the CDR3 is TGTACTTCCGGGACAGGGTCCTACGAGCAGTACTTC.

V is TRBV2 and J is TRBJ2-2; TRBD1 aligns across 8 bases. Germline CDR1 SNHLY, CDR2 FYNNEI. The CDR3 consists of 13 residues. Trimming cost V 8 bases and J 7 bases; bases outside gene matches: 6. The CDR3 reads CASLDRENGELFF. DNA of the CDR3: TGTGCCAGCCTGGACAGGGAGAACGGGGAGCTGTTTTTT. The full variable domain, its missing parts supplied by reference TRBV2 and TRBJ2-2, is EPEVTQTPSHQVTQMGQEVILRCVPISNHLYFYWYRQILGQKVEFLVSFYNNEISEKSEIFDDQFSVERPDGSNFTLKIRSTKLEDSAMYFCASLDRENGELFFGEGSRLTVL.

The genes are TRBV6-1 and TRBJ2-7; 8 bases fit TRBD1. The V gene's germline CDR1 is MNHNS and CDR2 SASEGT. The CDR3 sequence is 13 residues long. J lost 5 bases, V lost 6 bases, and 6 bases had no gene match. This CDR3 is CASRVTGEDEQYF. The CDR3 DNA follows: TGTGCCAGCAGGGTGACAGGGGAGGACGAGCAGTACTTC.

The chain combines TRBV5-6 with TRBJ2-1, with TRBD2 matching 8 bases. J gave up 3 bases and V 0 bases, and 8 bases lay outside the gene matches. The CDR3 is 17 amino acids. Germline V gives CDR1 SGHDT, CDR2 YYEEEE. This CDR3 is CASSLGLAGTIYNEQFF. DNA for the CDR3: TGTGCCAGCAGCTTGGGGTTAGCGGGAACCATCTACAATGAGCAGTTCTTC.

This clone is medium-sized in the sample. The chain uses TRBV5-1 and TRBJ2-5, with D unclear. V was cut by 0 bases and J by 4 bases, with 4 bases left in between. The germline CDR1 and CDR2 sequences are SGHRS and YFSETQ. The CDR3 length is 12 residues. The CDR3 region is CASSLGRETQYF. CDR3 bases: TGCGCCAGCAGCTTGGGACGAGAGACCCAGTACTTC.

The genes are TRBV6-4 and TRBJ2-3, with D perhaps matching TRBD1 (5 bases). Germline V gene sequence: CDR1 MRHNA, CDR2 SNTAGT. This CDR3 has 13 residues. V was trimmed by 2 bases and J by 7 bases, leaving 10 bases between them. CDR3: CASSDKRGNTQYF. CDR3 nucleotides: TGTGCCAGCAGTGACAAAAGGGGCAATACGCAGTATTTT.